This paragraph reports one TCR beta chain. The sample is drawn from a study of patients and donors after allogeneic stem cell transplantation. Each CDR3 protein is one row after TCRdb ran MiXCR on the RT-PCR reads. The sample records approximately 220,000 distinct CDR3 sequences, roughly two fifths being singletons. J gave up 6 bases and V 1 base, and 6 bases lay outside the gene matches. Germline assignment: CDR1 SGHVS and CDR2 FNYEAQ. There are 15 residues in the CDR3. The sequence was obtained from a human donor who was either an allogeneic HSCT recipient or a stem cell or donor lymphocyte infusion donor (not recorded which). It is not recorded whose cells these are; they may come from a transplant donor. The chain recombines TRBV7-6 with TRBJ2-3, with TRBD1 matching 8 bases. The sample was blood, either unsorted or a sorted T cell fraction (not recorded which). The CDR3 here is CASSLVGQVSDTQYF. The DNA for the CDR3 is TGTGCCAGCAGCTTAGTGGGACAGGTCTCCGATACGCAGTATTTT.